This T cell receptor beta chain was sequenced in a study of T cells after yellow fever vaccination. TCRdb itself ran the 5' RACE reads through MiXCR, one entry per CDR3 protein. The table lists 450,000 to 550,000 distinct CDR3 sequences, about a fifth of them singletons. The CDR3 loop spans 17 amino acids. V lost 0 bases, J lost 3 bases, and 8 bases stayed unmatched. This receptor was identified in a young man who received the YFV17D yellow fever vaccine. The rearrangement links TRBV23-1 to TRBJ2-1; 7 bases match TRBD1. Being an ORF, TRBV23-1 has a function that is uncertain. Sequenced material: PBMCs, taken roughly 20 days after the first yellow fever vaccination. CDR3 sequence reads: CASSQSLTGTDYNEQFF. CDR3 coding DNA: TGCGCCAGCAGTCAATCCCTCACCGGGACAGACTACAATGAGCAGTTCTTC.